Each of the 14 T cell receptor beta chains below was sequenced from the same sample in a study of cytomegalovirus exposure and HLA in healthy donors. A multiplex PCR was run with 60 Vbeta primers and 13 Jbeta primers. Assay used: immunoSEQ multiplex PCR; TCRdb lists only in-frame clones, some missing. The table shows some 200,000 clones, with around 70% occurring only once. The sequencing input was PBMCs. The source is a man between 40 and 49 years old in good health and CMV-seropositive.

Notes on this clone: The junction shows a germline mismatch at one end, possibly a read error. The V and J genes are TRBV2 and TRBJ1-3, with unresolved D. The CDR3 is made up of 16 amino acids. CDR1 and CDR2 from the germline V gene are SNHLY and FYNNEI. The chain's CDR3 is CASSDLISYSRNTIYF. The CDR3 nucleotides are TGTGCCAGCAGTGATTTAATCTCCTACTCTCGAAACACCATATATTTT.

This rearrangement joins TRBV6-4 to TRBJ1-5, with TRBD1 identical over 10 bases. Germline CDR1 MRHNA, CDR2 SNTAGT. V lost 4 bases to trimming and J lost 5 bases; unmatched junction nucleotides: 5. The CDR3 spans 15 residues. The DNA of the CDR3 is TGTGCCAGCAGTGCAACCGGGACAGGGGATCAGCCCCAGCATTTT. Amino acids: CASSATGTGDQPQHF.

The J gene is TRBJ1-1, the V gene TRBV27; D remains unclear. V was shortened by 4 bases and J by 4 bases, with 13 bases between the two germline ends. The CDR3 extends over 14 amino acids. Germline lookup yields CDR1 MNHEY and CDR2 SMNVEV (reference sequence). In nucleotides, the CDR3 is TGTGCCAGCAGTTCCAGCCCACGCGGCACTGAAGCTTTCTTT. Protein sequence: CASSSSPRGTEAFF.

This clone was recorded a few times. The J gene is TRBJ2-4, the V gene TRBV2; 10 nucleotides match TRBD2. Per the germline V gene, CDR1 is SNHLY and CDR2 is FYNNEI. The CDR3 extends over 15 amino acids. Germline trimming cut 4 bases from V and 1 base from J; bases unmatched to any gene: 1. CDR3 sequence reads: CASSVSGGAKNIQYF. The CDR3 DNA is TGTGCCAGCAGTGTTAGCGGGGGGGCCAAAAACATTCAGTACTTC. Combining the CDR3 with reference TRBV2 and TRBJ2-4 gives the whole variable domain EPEVTQTPSHQVTQMGQEVILRCVPISNHLYFYWYRQILGQKVEFLVSFYNNEISEKSEIFDDQFSVERPDGSNFTLKIRSTKLEDSAMYFCASSVSGGAKNIQYFGAGTRLSVL.

This chain links TRBV6-5 with TRBJ2-7, with a weak D call TRBD1 (5 bases). The CDR3 totals 13 residues. The germline V gene has CDR1 MNHEY and CDR2 SVGAGI. V was cut by 6 bases and J by 3 bases, with 12 bases left in between. Written as DNA, the CDR3 is TGTGCCAGCAGGCTCCAAAGGGGCTACGAGCAGTACTTC. This translates into CASRLQRGYEQYF.

By its share, this clone is medium-sized. The rearrangement uses TRBV10-2 and TRBJ2-3, with D perhaps matching TRBD2 (5 bases). The germline V gene encodes CDR1 WSHSY and CDR2 SAAADI. V was shortened by 10 bases and J by 2 bases, with 16 bases between the two germline ends. The CDR3 extends over 14 amino acids. CDR3 DNA: TGCGCCACCCTCCCTGCGGGTTCCACAGATACGCAGTATTTT. Translation: CATLPAGSTDTQYF.

V is TRBV9 and J is TRBJ2-1; TRBD2 agrees at 10 bases. The CDR3 length is 14 residues. The V gene end was trimmed by 2 bases and the J gene end by 7 bases; junction bases not matched to a gene: 3. Germline V gene sequence: CDR1 SGDLS, CDR2 YYNGEE. The CDR3 region is CASSVGLASNEQFF. The CDR3 bases are TGTGCCAGCAGCGTGGGACTAGCGTCGAATGAGCAGTTCTTC.

The chain uses TRBV11-2 and TRBJ1-1; no definite D call. CDR1 is SGHAT, CDR2 FQNNGV, per germline. V was trimmed by 1 base and J by 0 bases, leaving 9 bases between them. This CDR3 contains 15 residues. Written as DNA, the CDR3 is TGTGCCAGCAGCTTAGGTACGAGGGTGAACACTGAAGCTTTCTTT. It translates to CASSLGTRVNTEAFF.

The chain combines TRBV5-6 with TRBJ1-2; D might be TRBD1 (6 bases). This CDR3 has 15 amino acids. V shed 2 bases and J shed 7 bases, with 18 bases lying between them. Per the germline V gene, CDR1 is SGHDT and CDR2 is YYEEEE. The CDR3 DNA reads TGTGCCAGCAGCTTATCTGGTGGGGGGGCCGGTGGCTACACCTTC. Translated: CASSLSGGGAGGYTF.

This clone was recorded once. One junction end does not reproduce the germline sequence, and a read error may be involved. V is TRBV7-6 and J is TRBJ2-1, with 9 bases that match TRBD1. Germline V gives CDR1 SGHVS, CDR2 FNYEAQ. CDR3 length: 15 amino acids. The CDR3 is CASSIGDRDVNERFF. For the CDR3, the DNA is TGTGCCAGCAGCATTGGGGACAGGGATGTCAATGAGCGGTTCTTC.

Only one count was recorded for this clone. This chain links TRBV7-3 with TRBJ2-3; D not resolved. The CDR3 has 14 amino acids. The V gene lost 3 bases and the J gene lost 4 bases, with 11 bases spanning the gap. CDR1 is SGHTA and CDR2 is FQGTGA in the germline V gene. CDR3 sequence (DNA): TGTGCCAGCAGCTTCGGTCGATTGTCAGATACGCAGTATTTT. Translated, it gives CASSFGRLSDTQYF.

With respect to this clone: One end of the junction fails to match germline, which may point to a read error. The chain couples TRBV7-9 to TRBJ1-4; possible D gene TRBD1, 6 bases. CDR3 length equals 16 residues. Germline V gene sequence: CDR1 SEHNR, CDR2 FQNEAQ (reference sequence). The CDR3, as DNA: TGTTCCAGCAGCCCTCCGGGGGGCCGGGGGGGTGAAAAACTGTTTTTT. Amino acids: CSSSPPGGRGGEKLFF.

The chain is built from TRBV6-5 and TRBJ2-1; 8 positions agree with TRBD1. Germline lookup yields CDR1 MNHEY and CDR2 SVGAGI. The trim removed 5 bases at V and 8 bases at J, leaving 11 bases unmatched. The CDR3 is 15 amino acids. The CDR3 coding sequence is TGTGCCAGCAGTCCGGACAGGGTTGTTATGGATGAGCAGTTCTTC. Translation gives CASSPDRVVMDEQFF.

This clone was observed once. In DNA, the CDR3 is TGTGCCAGCAGCCGAAGCACGGACACTGAAGCTTTCTTT. It yields the protein CASSRSTDTEAFF. V gene TRBV7-9 combines with J gene TRBJ1-1; D is uncertain. The CDR3 has 13 residues. The V gene's germline CDR1 is SEHNR and CDR2 FQNEAQ (reference sequence). V lost 5 bases to trimming and J lost 3 bases, with 10 bases between them.